Following are 14 T cell receptor beta chains from one sample sequenced in a study of blood T cell repertoires in COVID-19. Generated by immunoSEQ multiplex PCR, the TCRdb table keeps only in-frame clones and is missing some. The data show about 100,000 clones, with under 80% seen just once and around 20% held by the top ten. Sequencing used peripheral blood. These receptors came from a man aged 65 to 79 with active or convalescent COVID-19.

The V call is TRBV7-2, the J call TRBJ2-1, with 7 bases lining up with TRBD1. V gave up 5 bases and J gave up 9 bases; unmatched junction bases: 16. The length of the CDR3 is 16 residues. Germline-derived CDR1 and CDR2 are SGHTA and FQGNSA. CDR3 sequence (DNA): TGTGCCAGCAGCGCACATTCCGGGACAGCTTATGGTGAGCAGTTCTTC. This sequence encodes CASSAHSGTAYGEQFF.

V is TRBV6-5 and J is TRBJ1-4; 7 bases fit TRBD1. In germline, CDR1 is MNHEY, CDR2 SVGAGI. V gave up 2 bases and J gave up 8 bases; unmatched junction bases: 8. This CDR3 spans 15 amino acids. The CDR3 loop reads CASSYQTGQEEKLFF. CDR3 DNA: TGTGCCAGCAGTTACCAAACCGGACAGGAGGAAAAACTGTTTTTT.

The chain employs TRBV11-3 and TRBJ1-1, with a possible D match to TRBD1 (5 bases). This CDR3 is built from 14 residues. The V and J ends lost 5 bases and 1 base respectively, with 11 bases between them. CDR1 SGHNT and CDR2 YENEEA come from the germline V gene. CDR3 sequence reads: CASSEGHPNTEAFF. The DNA of the CDR3 is TGTGCCAGCAGCGAAGGACATCCGAACACTGAAGCTTTCTTT.

V usage is TRBV9 and J usage is TRBJ1-2; D possibly corresponds to TRBD1 (6 bases). The CDR3 is made up of 12 amino acids. Germline V gene sequence: CDR1 SGDLS, CDR2 YYNGEE. Deletions cut 6 bases from V and 6 bases from J, with 12 bases between. In DNA form, the CDR3 reads TGTGCCAGCACCCGCGAGGGGGATGGCTACACCTTC. This sequence encodes CASTREGDGYTF. Complete variable domain (other parts from reference TRBV9 and TRBJ1-2): DSGVTQTPKHLITATGQRVTLRCSPRSGDLSVYWYQQSLDQGLQFLIQYYNGEERAKGNILERFSAQQFPDLHSELNLSSLELGDSALYFCASTREGDGYTFGSGTRLTVV.

This clone was detected only a few times. The same CDR3 can be traced to other DNA sequences in this sample. The chain joins TRBV18 to TRBJ1-1; TRBD1 matches 7 bases. The CDR3 contains 17 residues. CDR1 is KGHSH and CDR2 is LQKENI in the germline V gene. The J segment lost 3 bases and the V segment lost 3 bases, leaving 13 bases of the junction unmatched. The CDR3 nucleotides are TGTGCCAGCTCACCGGGTCGACAGGGTTTAGGTGACACTGAAGCTTTCTTT. This encodes CASSPGRQGLGDTEAFF.

The V gene is TRBV3-1 (or the pseudogene TRBV3-2), the J gene TRBJ2-5; 8 bases match TRBD2. Trimming at V came to 4 bases and at J to 5 bases, leaving 3 bases not matched to a gene. The CDR3 has 13 amino acids. The germline V gene encodes CDR1 LGHDT and CDR2 YNNKEL (reference sequence). As DNA, the CDR3 is TGTGCCAGCAGCCTCGGGGGGGACGAGACCCAGTACTTC. Encoded protein: CASSLGGDETQYF.

V and J are TRBV18 and TRBJ2-2; TRBD2 might be the D (6 bases). Trimming took 3 bases from V and 2 from J, leaving 13 bases between them. Germline CDR1 is KGHSH and CDR2 is LQKENI. CDR3 length: 16 amino acids. The CDR3 DNA reads as TGTGCCAGCTCACCGGGAGGCTCTGAAAACACCGGGGAGCTGTTTTTT. Translating gives CASSPGGSENTGELFF.

The chain links TRBV2 to TRBJ2-2; 7 positions agree with TRBD1. From germline, CDR1 is SNHLY and CDR2 FYNNEI. The ends lost 6 bases at V and 1 base at J; junction bases unmatched: 5. This CDR3 is built from 15 residues. CDR3 DNA: TGTGCCAGCAGGGCCCAGGGGGTGAACACCGGGGAGCTGTTTTTT. This sequence encodes CASRAQGVNTGELFF. The entire variable domain, with the rest obtained from reference TRBV2 and TRBJ2-2, is as follows: EPEVTQTPSHQVTQMGQEVILRCVPISNHLYFYWYRQILGQKVEFLVSFYNNEISEKSEIFDDQFSVERPDGSNFTLKIRSTKLEDSAMYFCASRAQGVNTGELFFGEGSRLTVL.

V gene TRBV30 combines with J gene TRBJ2-1, with a tentative D call TRBD2 (6 bases). Trimming removed 1 base at V and 7 bases at J, with 14 bases between. Germline lookup yields CDR1 GTSNPN and CDR2 SVGIG (reference sequence). This CDR3 has 14 residues. The CDR3 sequence is CAWSGLGSFNEQFF. In DNA form, the CDR3 reads TGTGCCTGGAGTGGACTAGGGTCTTTTAATGAGCAGTTCTTC.

This clone was seen just once. This CDR3 reads CASSEQGSSYEQYF. As DNA, the CDR3 is TGCGCCAGCAGTGAACAGGGGAGTTCCTACGAGCAGTACTTC. The rearrangement joins TRBV10-2 to TRBJ2-7, with TRBD1 matching 7 bases. Unmatched junction bases numbered 3, after V lost 3 bases and J lost 1 base. Looked up from germline, CDR1 is WSHSY and CDR2 is SAAADI. The CDR3 loop spans 14 amino acids.

This clone was detected only once. V gene TRBV12-3 or TRBV12-4 combines with J gene TRBJ1-5; unclear D gene. The germline V and J ends were trimmed by 3 bases and 11 bases, with 11 bases remaining between them. The CDR3 is 12 residues long. The CDR3 coding sequence is TGTGCCAGCAGTTTCGCACAACAGTCCCAGCATTTT. It translates to CASSFAQQSQHF.

The V gene is TRBV4-2, the J gene TRBJ2-1; tentatively, D is TRBD2 (6 bases). Deletions cut 0 bases from V and 10 bases from J, with 13 bases between. Germline loops: CDR1 LGHNA, CDR2 YNFKEQ. The CDR3 contains 14 residues. In nucleotides, the CDR3 is TGTGCCAGCAGCCAAGAGACTAGTCAGATAGAGCAGTTCTTC. Its protein product is CASSQETSQIEQFF.

This clone turned up a few times. This sequence joins TRBV5-5 and TRBJ2-3; D possibly corresponds to TRBD1 (7 bases). The germline CDR1 and CDR2 sequences are SGHKS and YYEKEE (reference sequence). The CDR3 consists of 16 residues. Trimming left V 0 bases short and J 7 bases short, with 18 bases between. The CDR3 nucleotides are TGTGCCAGCAGCTTGGCTAGTCAGGGGGGAGTTTATACGCAGTATTTT. This gives the protein CASSLASQGGVYTQYF.

This clone was counted once. This rearrangement joins TRBV27 to TRBJ1-2; weak D call: TRBD1 (5 bases). The CDR3 sequence is 14 residues long. Trimming removed 5 bases from V and 2 bases from J, with 12 bases in between. The germline CDR1 and CDR2 sequences are MNHEY and SMNVEV (reference sequence). The DNA of the CDR3 is TGTGCCAGCAGTACTCAGGGAAACAACTATGGCTACACCTTC. This gives the protein CASSTQGNNYGYTF.